The clone carrying this T cell receptor (beta chain) was detected only a few times. Method: immunoSEQ multiplex PCR; TCRdb's copy keeps in-frame clones and lacks some. The sample has a few hundred thousand clones, about four fifths seen once. The junction had 14 bases not matched to a gene; V was cut back by 7 bases and J by 0 bases. The CDR3 has 17 residues. Looked up from germline, CDR1 is SGHRS and CDR2 is YFSETQ. The data derive from a study of blood T cell repertoires in COVID-19. The gene calls are TRBV5-1 and TRBJ2-3, with 7 bases aligning to TRBD1. Source material: peripheral blood. The source of this sequence is a man older than 75 with acute or convalescent COVID-19. CDR3 loop: CASSGTAIIGSTDTQYF. The CDR3 DNA is TGCGCCAGCTCCGGGACAGCAATAATAGGGAGCACAGATACGCAGTATTTT. Complete variable domain (other parts from reference TRBV5-1 and TRBJ2-3): KAGVTQTPRYLIKTRGQQVTLSCSPISGHRSVSWYQQTPGQGLQFLFEYFSETQRNKGNFPGRFSGRQFSNSRSEMNVSTLELGDSALYLCASSGTAIIGSTDTQYFGPGTRLTVL.